This T cell receptor (beta chain) comes out of a study of patients and donors after allogeneic stem cell transplantation (TCRdb year 2020). The library was prepared using RT-PCR. The instrument was a NextSeq 550. The public reads were reprocessed in TCRdb via fastp at Q25 and MiXCR, keeping in-frame beta chains. Rows with a matching CDR3 protein are joined into one entry that keeps the most common DNA and genes. This sample comprises 920,000 or so distinct CDR3 sequences, roughly 18% of them detected only once. Under 6.5% of the sample belongs to the ten largest clones. Comments on this clonotype: No antigen is known for it. Per-base qualities were not stored, and no clone one base away is much larger.

The CDR3 sequence holds 17 residues, the cysteine and phenylalanine included. The entry retains the CDR3 DNA only, 51 bases that are in frame from base 1. The sequenced sample consisted of blood, either unsorted or a sorted T cell fraction (not recorded which). The sequence joins TRBV21-1 to TRBJ2-5; the D call in the table, TRBD1, was not verified against the DNA. TRBV21-1 is tagged as a pseudogene. The receptor's source is a human donor who was either an allogeneic HSCT recipient or a stem cell or donor lymphocyte infusion donor (not recorded which). It is not recorded whose cells these are; they may come from a transplant donor. The CDR3 protein is CASSKCRRAGGAETQYF. Read as DNA, the sequence is TGTGCCAGCAGCAAATGTCGGCGGGCAGGGGGCGCGGAGACCCAGTACTTC.